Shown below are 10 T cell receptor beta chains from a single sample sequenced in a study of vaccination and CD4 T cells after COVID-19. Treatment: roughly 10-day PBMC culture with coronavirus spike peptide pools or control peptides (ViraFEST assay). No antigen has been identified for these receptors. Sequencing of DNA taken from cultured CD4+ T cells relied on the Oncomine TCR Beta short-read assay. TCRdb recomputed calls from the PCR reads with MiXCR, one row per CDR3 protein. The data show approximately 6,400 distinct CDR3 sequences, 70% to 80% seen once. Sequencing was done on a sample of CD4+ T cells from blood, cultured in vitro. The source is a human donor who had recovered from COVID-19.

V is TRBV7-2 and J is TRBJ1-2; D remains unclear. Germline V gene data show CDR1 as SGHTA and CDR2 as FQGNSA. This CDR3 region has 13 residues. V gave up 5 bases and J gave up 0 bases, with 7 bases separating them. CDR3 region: CASSPDTNYGYTF. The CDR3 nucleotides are TGTGCCAGCAGCCCAGATACTAACTATGGCTACACCTTC.

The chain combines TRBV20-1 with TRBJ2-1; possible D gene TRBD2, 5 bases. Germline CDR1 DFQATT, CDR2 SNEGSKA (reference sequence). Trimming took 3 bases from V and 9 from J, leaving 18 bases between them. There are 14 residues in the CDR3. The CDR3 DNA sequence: TGCAGTGCTAGTATCAGGCTGGGGAGCGCTGAGCAGTTCTTC. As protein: CSASIRLGSAEQFF.

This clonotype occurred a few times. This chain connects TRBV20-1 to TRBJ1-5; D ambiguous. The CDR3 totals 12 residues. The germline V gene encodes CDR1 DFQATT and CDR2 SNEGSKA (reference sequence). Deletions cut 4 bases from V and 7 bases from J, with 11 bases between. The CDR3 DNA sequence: TGCAGTGCTAAATCGGGAGGGCAGCCCCAGCATTTT. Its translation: CSAKSGGQPQHF.

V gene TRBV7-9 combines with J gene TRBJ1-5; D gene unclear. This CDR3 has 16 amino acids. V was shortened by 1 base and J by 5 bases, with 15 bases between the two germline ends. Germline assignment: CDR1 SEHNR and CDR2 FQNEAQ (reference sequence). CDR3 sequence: CASSLGTLSADQPQHF. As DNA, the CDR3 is TGTGCCAGCAGCTTAGGGACGTTGTCGGCCGATCAGCCCCAGCATTTT.

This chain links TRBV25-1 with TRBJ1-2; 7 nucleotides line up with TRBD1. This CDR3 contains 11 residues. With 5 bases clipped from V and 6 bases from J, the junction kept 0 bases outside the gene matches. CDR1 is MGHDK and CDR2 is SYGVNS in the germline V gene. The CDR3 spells CASSRGHGYTF. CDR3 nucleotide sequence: TGTGCCAGCAGTAGGGGGCATGGCTACACCTTC.

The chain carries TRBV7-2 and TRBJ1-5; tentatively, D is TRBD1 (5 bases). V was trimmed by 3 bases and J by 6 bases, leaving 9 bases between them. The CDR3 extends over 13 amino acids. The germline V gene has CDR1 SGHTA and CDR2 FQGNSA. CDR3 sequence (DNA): TGTGCCAGCAGCTTCGGGGGGTCTCAGCCCCAGCATTTT. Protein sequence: CASSFGGSQPQHF.

CDR3 in DNA: TGTGCCAGCAGCTTAGATGGGCTCTCTGGCTACACCTTC. This translates into CASSLDGLSGYTF. V gene TRBV11-2 combines with J gene TRBJ1-2; D is unresolved. The germline gives CDR1 SGHAT, CDR2 FQNNGV. CDR3 length: 13 residues. With 0 bases removed from V and 7 bases from J, the gap between germline ends came to 9 bases. Together with reference TRBV11-2 and TRBJ1-2, the CDR3 gives the full variable domain: EAGVAQSPRYKIIEKRQSVAFWCNPISGHATLYWYQQILGQGPKLLIQFQNNGVVDDSQLPKDRFSAERLKGVDSTLKIQPAKLEDSAVYLCASSLDGLSGYTFGSGTRLTVV.

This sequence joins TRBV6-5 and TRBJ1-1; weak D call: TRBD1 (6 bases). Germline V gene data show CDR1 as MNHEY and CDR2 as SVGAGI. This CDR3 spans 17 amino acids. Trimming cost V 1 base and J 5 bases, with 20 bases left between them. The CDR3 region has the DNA TGTGCCAGCAGTTACTTGGACTTCAGGGGCCCTGGGACTGAAGCTTTCTTT. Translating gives CASSYLDFRGPGTEAFF.

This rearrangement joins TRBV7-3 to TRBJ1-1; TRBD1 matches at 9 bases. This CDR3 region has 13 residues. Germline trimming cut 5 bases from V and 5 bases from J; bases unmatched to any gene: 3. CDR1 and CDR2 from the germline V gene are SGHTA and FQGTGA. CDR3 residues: CASSATGGTEAFF. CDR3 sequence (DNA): TGTGCCAGCAGCGCGACAGGGGGGACTGAAGCTTTCTTT. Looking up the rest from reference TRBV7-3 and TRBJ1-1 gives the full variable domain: GAGVSQTPSNKVTEKGKYVELRCDPISGHTALYWYRQSLGQGPEFLIYFQGTGAADDSGLPNDRFFAVRPEGSVSTLKIQRTERGDSAVYLCASSATGGTEAFFGQGTRLTVV.

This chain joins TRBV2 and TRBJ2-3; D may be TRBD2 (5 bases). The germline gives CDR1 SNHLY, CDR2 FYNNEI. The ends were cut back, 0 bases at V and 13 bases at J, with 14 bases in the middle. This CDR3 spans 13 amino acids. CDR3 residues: CASSEARATGKYF. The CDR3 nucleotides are TGTGCCAGCAGTGAAGCGCGGGCCACTGGGAAGTATTTT.